This T cell receptor beta chain was sequenced during a study of tumor-infiltrating lymphocytes in glioblastoma multiforme. TCR beta libraries were built from RNA through three nested multiplex PCR rounds using modified ARM-PCR. TCRdb recomputed calls from the multiplex PCR reads with MiXCR, one row per CDR3 protein. The sample holds about 12,000 distinct CDR3 sequences, 64% seen once. CDR1 and CDR2 (germline): SEHNR, FQNEAQ (reference sequence). The CDR3 sequence is 15 residues long. In its sample, this clonotype was seen a few times. The junction does not match germline at one end; this may be a read error.

The chain employs TRBV7-9 and TRBJ2-5, with a tentative D call TRBD2 (6 bases). The specimen sequenced was brain tumor tissue. The sequence derives from a male donor with glioblastoma. This chain's CDR3 is CASSIAVDFQETQYF. The DNA of the CDR3 is TGTGCCAGCAGCATAGCGGTTGACTTTCAAGAGACCCAGTACTTC.